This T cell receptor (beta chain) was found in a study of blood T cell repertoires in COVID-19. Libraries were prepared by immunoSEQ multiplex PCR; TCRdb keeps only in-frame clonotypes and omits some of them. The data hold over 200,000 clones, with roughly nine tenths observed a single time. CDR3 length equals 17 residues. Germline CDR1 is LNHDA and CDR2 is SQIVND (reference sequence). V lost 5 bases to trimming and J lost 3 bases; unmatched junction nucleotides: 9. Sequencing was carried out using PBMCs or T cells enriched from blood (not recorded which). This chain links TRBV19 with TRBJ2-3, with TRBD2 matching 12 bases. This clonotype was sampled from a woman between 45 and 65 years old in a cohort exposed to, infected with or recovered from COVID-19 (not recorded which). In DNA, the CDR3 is TGTGCCAGTAGTGCTAGCGGGGGGGCCGTTTTGACAGATACGCAGTATTTT. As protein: CASSASGGAVLTDTQYF.